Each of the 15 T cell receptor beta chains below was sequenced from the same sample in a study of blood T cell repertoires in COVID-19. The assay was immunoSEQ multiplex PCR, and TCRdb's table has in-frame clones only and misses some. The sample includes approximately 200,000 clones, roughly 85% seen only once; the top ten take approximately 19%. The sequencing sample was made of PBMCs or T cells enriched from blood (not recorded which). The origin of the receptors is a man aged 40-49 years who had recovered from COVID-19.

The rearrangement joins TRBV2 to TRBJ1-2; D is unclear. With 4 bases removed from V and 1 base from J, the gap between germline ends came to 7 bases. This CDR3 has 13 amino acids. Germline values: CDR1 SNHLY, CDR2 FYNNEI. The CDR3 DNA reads TGTGCCAGCAGTGTAGCCAGTAACTATGGCTACACCTTC. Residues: CASSVASNYGYTF.

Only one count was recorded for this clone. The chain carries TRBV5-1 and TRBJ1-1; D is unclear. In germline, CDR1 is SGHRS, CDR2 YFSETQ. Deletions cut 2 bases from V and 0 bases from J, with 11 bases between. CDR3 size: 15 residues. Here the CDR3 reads CASSFLVGMNTEAFF. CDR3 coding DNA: TGCGCCAGCAGCTTTCTTGTTGGCATGAACACTGAAGCTTTCTTT.

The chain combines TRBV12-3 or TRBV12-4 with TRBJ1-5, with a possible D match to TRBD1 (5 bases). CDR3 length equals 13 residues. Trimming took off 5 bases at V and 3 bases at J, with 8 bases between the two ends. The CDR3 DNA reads TGTGCCAGCAGTACAGGTAACAATCAGCCCCAGCATTTT. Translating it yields CASSTGNNQPQHF.

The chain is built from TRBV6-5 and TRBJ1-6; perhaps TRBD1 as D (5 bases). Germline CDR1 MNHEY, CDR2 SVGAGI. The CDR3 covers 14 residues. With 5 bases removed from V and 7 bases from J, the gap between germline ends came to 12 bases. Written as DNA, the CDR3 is TGTGCCAGCAGTCTGGGGGGTTCCAATTCACCCCTCCACTTT. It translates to CASSLGGSNSPLHF.

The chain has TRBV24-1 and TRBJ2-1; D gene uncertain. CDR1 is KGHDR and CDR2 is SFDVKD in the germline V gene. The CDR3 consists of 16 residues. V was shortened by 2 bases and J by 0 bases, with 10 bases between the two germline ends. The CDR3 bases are TGTGCCACCAGTGATTCCAGTCCAAGCTCCTACAATGAGCAGTTCTTC. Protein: CATSDSSPSSYNEQFF.

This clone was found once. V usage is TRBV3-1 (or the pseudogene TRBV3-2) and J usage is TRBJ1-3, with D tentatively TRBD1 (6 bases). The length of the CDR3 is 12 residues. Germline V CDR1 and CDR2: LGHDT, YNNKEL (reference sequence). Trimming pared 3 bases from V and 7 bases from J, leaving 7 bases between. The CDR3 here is CASSHQGNTIYF. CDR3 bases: TGTGCCAGCAGCCATCAGGGGAACACCATATATTTT.

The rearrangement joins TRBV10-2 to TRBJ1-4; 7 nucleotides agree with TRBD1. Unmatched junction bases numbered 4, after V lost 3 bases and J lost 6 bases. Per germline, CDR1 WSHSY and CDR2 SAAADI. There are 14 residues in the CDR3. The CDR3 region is CASSDRGEDEKLFF. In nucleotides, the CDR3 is TGCGCCAGCAGTGACAGGGGGGAAGATGAAAAACTGTTTTTT.

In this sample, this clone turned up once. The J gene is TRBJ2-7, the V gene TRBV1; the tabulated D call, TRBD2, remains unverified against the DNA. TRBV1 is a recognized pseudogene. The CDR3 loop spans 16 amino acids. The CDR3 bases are TGCACCAGCAGCCCCCTGGCTAGCGGGAGGGAATACGAGCAGTACTTC. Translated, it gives CTSSPLASGREYEQYF.

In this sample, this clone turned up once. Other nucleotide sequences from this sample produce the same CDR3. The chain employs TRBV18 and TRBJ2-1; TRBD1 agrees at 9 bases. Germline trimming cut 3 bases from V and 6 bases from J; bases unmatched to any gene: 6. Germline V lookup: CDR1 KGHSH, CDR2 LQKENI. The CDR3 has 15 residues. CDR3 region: CASSPGTGSVNEQFF. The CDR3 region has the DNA TGTGCCAGCTCACCGGGGACAGGGTCTGTCAATGAGCAGTTCTTC.

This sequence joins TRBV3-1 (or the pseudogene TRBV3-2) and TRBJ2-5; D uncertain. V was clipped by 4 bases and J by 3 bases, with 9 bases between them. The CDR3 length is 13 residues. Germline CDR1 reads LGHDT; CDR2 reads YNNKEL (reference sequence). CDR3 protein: CASSLGGKETQYF. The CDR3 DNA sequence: TGTGCCAGCAGCCTAGGCGGAAAAGAGACCCAGTACTTC.

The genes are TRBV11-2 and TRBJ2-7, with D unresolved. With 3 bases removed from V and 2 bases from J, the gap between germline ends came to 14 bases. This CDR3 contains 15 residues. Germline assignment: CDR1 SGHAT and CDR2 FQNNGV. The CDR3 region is CASSLDRQVAYEQYF. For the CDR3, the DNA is TGTGCCAGCAGCTTGGATAGACAAGTAGCCTACGAGCAGTACTTC.

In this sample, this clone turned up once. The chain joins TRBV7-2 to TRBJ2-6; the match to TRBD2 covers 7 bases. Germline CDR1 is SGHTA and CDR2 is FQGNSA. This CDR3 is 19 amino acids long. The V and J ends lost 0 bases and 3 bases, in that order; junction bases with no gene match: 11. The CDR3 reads CASSLARWGRGLGANVLTF. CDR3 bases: TGTGCCAGCAGCTTAGCGCGTTGGGGGAGGGGCCTTGGGGCCAACGTCCTGACTTTC.

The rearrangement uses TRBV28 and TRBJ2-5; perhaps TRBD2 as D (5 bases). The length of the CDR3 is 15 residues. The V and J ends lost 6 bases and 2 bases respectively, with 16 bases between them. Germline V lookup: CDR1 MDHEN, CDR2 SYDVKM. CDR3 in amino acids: CASSMIRDEQETQYF. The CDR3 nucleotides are TGTGCCAGCAGCATGATCCGGGATGAACAAGAGACCCAGTACTTC.

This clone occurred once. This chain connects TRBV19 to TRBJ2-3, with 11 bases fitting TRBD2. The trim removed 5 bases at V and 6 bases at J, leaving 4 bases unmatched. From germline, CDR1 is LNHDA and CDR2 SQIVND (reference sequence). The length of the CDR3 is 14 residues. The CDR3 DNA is TGTGCCAGTAGTGTTAGCGGGAGGGCGGATACGCAGTATTTT. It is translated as CASSVSGRADTQYF.

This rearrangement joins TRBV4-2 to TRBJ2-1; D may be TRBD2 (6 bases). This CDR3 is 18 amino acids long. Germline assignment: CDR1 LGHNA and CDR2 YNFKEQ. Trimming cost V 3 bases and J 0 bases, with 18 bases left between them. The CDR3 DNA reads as TGTGCCAGCAGCCACGCCAACTTAGCGGAGGGCTCCTACAATGAGCAGTTCTTC. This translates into CASSHANLAEGSYNEQFF.